Listed below are T cell receptor beta chains from one sample, sequenced in a study of shared clonotypes between healthy human individuals. Some clones are missing from TCRdb's copy, which holds only in-frame ones; the method was immunoSEQ multiplex PCR. In the table there are more than 850,000 clones, 70% to 80% of which are singletons. The sequenced sample consisted of memory CD4+ T cells from PBMCs. Receptors were obtained from a man between 18 and 35 years old in good health. Some clones in this sample may be carry-over from other donors' samples. The CDR3 runs from the conserved cysteine through the conserved F or W. The order of the fields is clone size, V gene, D gene, J gene, CDR3 DNA, CDR3 protein. The D gene is left open where the match is weak. Clone size is stated in some rows and not others, as once, few, many or a class when expanded.

>medium-sized|TRBV2|-|TRBJ1-1
TGTGCCAGCAGTGATGAGGGGAGCACTGAAGCTTTCTTT
CASSDEGSTEAFF
>-|TRBV10-3|-|TRBJ2-7
TGTGCCATCAGTGATCACGGGGGTATGTACGAGCAGTACTTC
CAISDHGGMYEQYF
>-|TRBV27|-|TRBJ1-5
TGTGCCAGCAGTGCTTATCTGGTGGGAGATCAGCCCCAGCATTTT
CASSAYLVGDQPQHF
>-|TRBV30|TRBD1|TRBJ1-5
TGTGCCTGGACATACAAAAACAGGGGAATGGATCAGCCCCAGCATTTT
CAWTYKNRGMDQPQHF
>-|TRBV5-4|TRBD2|TRBJ2-7
TGTGCCAGCAGCTTTTTAGCGGGAGGCGAGCAGTACTTC
CASSFLAGGEQYF
>-|TRBV4-3|-|TRBJ1-3
TGCGCCAGCAGCCAAGCGGGAGGTCCTGGAAACACCATATATTTT
CASSQAGGPGNTIYF
>-|TRBV18|TRBD1|TRBJ1-2
TGTGCCAGCTCACCACCGACCGACAGGGATGGCTACACCTTC
CASSPPTDRDGYTF
>-|TRBV4-1|-|TRBJ1-5
TGCGCCAGCAGCCAAGGTATAGGGCGCGGCAATCAGCCCCAGCATTTT
CASSQGIGRGNQPQHF
>-|TRBV2|-|TRBJ1-2
TGTGCCAGCAGTGAAAGGTTATATGGCTACACCTTC
CASSERLYGYTF
>-|TRBV30|TRBD2|TRBJ2-7
TGTGCCTGGAGGGGATATCGGGGGGCCTACGAGCAGTACTTC
CAWRGYRGAYEQYF
>-|TRBV5-6|-|TRBJ2-1
TGTGCCAGCAGCCGGCAGAGGCGGTCCGGGTACAATGAGCAGTTCTTC
CASSRQRRSGYNEQFF
>-|TRBV5-1|TRBD2|TRBJ2-7
TGCGCCAGCGGAACTAGCGGGCTCTCCTACGAGCAGTACTTC
CASGTSGLSYEQYF
>-|TRBV2|-|TRBJ2-7
TGTGCCAGCGCAATTTCCTACGAGCAGTACTTC
CASAISYEQYF
>few|TRBV11-2|-|TRBJ2-2
TGTGCCAGCAGCCCAGGGGACTTCTTTACCATGGACACCGGGGAGCTGTTTTTT
CASSPGDFFTMDTGELFF
>-|TRBV5-1|-|TRBJ1-2
TGCGCCAGCAGCTTGAACGGCATCTATGGCTACACCTTC
CASSLNGIYGYTF
>-|TRBV4-3|TRBD2|TRBJ2-1
TGCGCCAGCGAGATAAAAGCTAGCGGGAGCCTCCACTGCTCCTACAATGAGCAGTTCTTC
CASEIKASGSLHCSYNEQFF
>-|TRBV6-1|-|TRBJ2-7
TGTGCCACCCAATCGCTTATTAACTCCTACGAGCAGTACTTC
CATQSLINSYEQYF
>-|TRBV12-5|-|TRBJ2-1
TGTGCTAGTGGTCCCCCGAACTATAGCGGTTACAATGAGCAGTTCTTC
CASGPPNYSGYNEQFF
>-|TRBV6-6|-|TRBJ2-7
TGTGCCAGCAGTTACTCAAGGCCCAGTGTGGGTAACGAGCAGTACTTC
CASSYSRPSVGNEQYF
>-|TRBV5-3|-|TRBJ1-5
TGTGCCAGAAGCTTGAAGGCAGGGATGTATAGCAATCAGCCCCAGCATTTT
CARSLKAGMYSNQPQHF